This T cell receptor beta chain was captured by sequencing in a study of shared clonotypes between healthy human individuals. Profiling relied on immunoSEQ multiplex PCR, and the TCRdb table lists in-frame clones only, not all of them. In the table there are roughly 700,000 clones, 74% of which are singletons. The CDR3 sequence is 18 residues long. In germline, CDR1 is MNHNS, CDR2 SASEGT. V dropped 1 base and J dropped 4; count of bases not matched to a gene: 9. Sequencing was carried out using memory CD4+ T cells sorted from blood. Subset given: CD45RA-negative fraction. This rearrangement joins TRBV6-1 to TRBJ2-3; TRBD2 aligns across 12 bases. The sequence derives from a woman under 40 in good health. The chain's CDR3 is CASSEGASGRAGADTQYF. CDR3 DNA sequence: TGTGCCAGCAGTGAAGGGGCTAGCGGGAGGGCCGGCGCAGATACGCAGTATTTT.